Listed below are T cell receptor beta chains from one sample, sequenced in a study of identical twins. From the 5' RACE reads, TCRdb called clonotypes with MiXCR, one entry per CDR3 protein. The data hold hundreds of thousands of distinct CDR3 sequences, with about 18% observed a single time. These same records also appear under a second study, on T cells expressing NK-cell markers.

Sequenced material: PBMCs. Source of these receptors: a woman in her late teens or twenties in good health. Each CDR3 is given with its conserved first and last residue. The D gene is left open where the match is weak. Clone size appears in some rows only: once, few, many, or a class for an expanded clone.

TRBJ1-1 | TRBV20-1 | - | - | TGCAGTGCTTTTTCCACTGAAGCTTTCTTT | CSAFSTEAFF
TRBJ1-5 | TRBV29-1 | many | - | TGCAGCGTCTGGGACGGAGATCAGCCCCAGCATTTT | CSVWDGDQPQHF
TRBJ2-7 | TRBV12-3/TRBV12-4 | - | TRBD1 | TGTGCCAGCAGTCTCAAACAGGGGGTTGAGTACTTC | CASSLKQGVEYF
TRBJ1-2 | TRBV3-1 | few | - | TGTGCCAGCAGCCAACAAGGCACGAACTATGGCTACACCTTC | CASSQQGTNYGYTF
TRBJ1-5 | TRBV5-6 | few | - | TGTGCCAGCAGCTTTTACGGGGGGGAGCAGCCCCAGCATTTT | CASSFYGGEQPQHF
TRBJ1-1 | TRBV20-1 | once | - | TGCAGTCCCACCCCATCGAGGCGGACTGAAGCTTTCTTT | CSPTPSRRTEAFF
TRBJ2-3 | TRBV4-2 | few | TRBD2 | TGTGCCAGCAGCCAAAGCGGGGGGGCAGATACGCAGTATTTT | CASSQSGGADTQYF
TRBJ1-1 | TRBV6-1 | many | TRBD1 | TGTGCCAGCCGATCGACAGGGACCATGAACACTGAAGCTTTCTTT | CASRSTGTMNTEAFF
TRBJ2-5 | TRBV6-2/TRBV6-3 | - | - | TGTGCCAGCAGCATACGTCCAGACAGCGGCTGGAACTTC | CASSIRPDSGWNF
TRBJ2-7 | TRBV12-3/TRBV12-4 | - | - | TGTGCCAGCAGTCCTCACGGGACATCCTACGAGCAGTACTTC | CASSPHGTSYEQYF
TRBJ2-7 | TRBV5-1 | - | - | TGCGCCAGCAGCGGCTACAGCGGAGGTGATGACGAGCAGTACTTC | CASSGYSGGDDEQYF
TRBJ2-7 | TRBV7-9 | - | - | TGTGCCAGCAGCTTAAGACAGGTCCCTACCTACGAGCAGTACTTC | CASSLRQVPTYEQYF
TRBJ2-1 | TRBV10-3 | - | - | TGTGCCATCAGTGAGTTTGTGGGAGGAGGAACTGAGCAGTTCTTC | CAISEFVGGGTEQFF
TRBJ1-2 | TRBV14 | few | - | TGTGCCAGCAGCTCCATGGGACAAGACTATGGCTACACCTTC | CASSSMGQDYGYTF
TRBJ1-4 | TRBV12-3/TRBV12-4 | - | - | TGTGCCAGCAGCCGAATGCGGGACGTTCGGGAAAAACTGTTTTTT | CASSRMRDVREKLFF
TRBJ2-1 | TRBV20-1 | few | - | TGCAGTGCTAGAGCCCCTCCCGGGACAAAAACACAATACAATGAGCAGTTCTTC | CSARAPPGTKTQYNEQFF
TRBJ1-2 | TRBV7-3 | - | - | TGTGCCAGCAGCCCTCGGCCAGGGGCGGACTATGGCTACACCTTC | CASSPRPGADYGYTF
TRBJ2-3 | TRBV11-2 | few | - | TGTGCCAGCAGCCCAGATGTACATACGCAGTATTTT | CASSPDVHTQYF
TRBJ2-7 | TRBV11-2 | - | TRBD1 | TGTGCCAGCAGCTTAATTCGCGGGACAGGCTCCTACGAGCAGTACTTC | CASSLIRGTGSYEQYF
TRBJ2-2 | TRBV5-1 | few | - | TGCGCCACCAGGAACACCGGGGAGCTGTTTTTT | CATRNTGELFF
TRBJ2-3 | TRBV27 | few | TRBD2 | TGTGCCAGCAGTTTGGATGCTAGCGGGAGGGCCCCGGATACGCAGTATTTT | CASSLDASGRAPDTQYF
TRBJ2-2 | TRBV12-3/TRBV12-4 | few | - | TGTGCCAGCAGTCCTAGGGGATGGACCGGGGAGCTGTTTTTT | CASSPRGWTGELFF
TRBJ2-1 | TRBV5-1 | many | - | TGCGCCAGCAGCCCGGACAATGAGCAGTTCTTC | CASSPDNEQFF
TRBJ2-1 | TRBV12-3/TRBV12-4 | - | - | TGTGCCAGCAGTTCCGCGAGGACCGCTTACAATGAGCAGTTCTTC | CASSSARTAYNEQFF
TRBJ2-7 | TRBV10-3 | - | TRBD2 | TGTGCCATCAGTGACCCAGGGACTAGCGGGGGGCGAAACTACGAGCAGTACTTC | CAISDPGTSGGRNYEQYF
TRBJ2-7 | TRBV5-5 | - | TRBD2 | TGTGCCAGCAGCTCTTTACGCGGGGGTTACTACGAGCAGTACTTC | CASSSLRGGYYEQYF
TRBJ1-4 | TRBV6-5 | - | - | TGTGCCAGCAGTTACGATTCGGGAAGAGGCGAAAAACTGTTTTTT | CASSYDSGRGEKLFF
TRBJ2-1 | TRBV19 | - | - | TGTGCCAGTAACGACAGATCCTACAATGAGCAGTTCTTC | CASNDRSYNEQFF
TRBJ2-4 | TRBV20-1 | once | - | TGCAGTGCCAGTAACCCACGGCAAGCCAAAAACATTCAGTACTTC | CSASNPRQAKNIQYF
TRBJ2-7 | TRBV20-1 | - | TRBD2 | TGCAGTGCTTGGGCGACTAGCGGGAGTTACGAGCAGTACTTC | CSAWATSGSYEQYF
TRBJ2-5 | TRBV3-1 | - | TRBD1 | TGTGCCAGCAGCCAAGAGGACAGGGAAGAAGAGACCCAGTACTTC | CASSQEDREEETQYF
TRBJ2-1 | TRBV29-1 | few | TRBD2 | TGCAGCGTTGGGAAAGGGAGCGGGGGTGGGAATGAGCAGTTCTTC | CSVGKGSGGGNEQFF
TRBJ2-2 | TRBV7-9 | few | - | TGTGCCAGCAGACCAACGGGTAGCGATGGGCGCGGGGAGCTGTTTTTT | CASRPTGSDGRGELFF
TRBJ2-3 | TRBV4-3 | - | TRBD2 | TGCGCCAGCAGCCTAGCTGGGGCGGGAGGGGGGACAGATACGCAGTATTTT | CASSLAGAGGGTDTQYF
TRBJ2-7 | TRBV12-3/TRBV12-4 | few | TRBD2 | TGTGCCAGCAGCTACGGGACTAGCCGAAACTACGAGCAGTACTTC | CASSYGTSRNYEQYF
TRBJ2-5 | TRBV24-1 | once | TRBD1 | TGTGCCACCAGTGAGGGCCGAGGGACAGTACGAGAGACCCAGTACTTC | CATSEGRGTVRETQYF
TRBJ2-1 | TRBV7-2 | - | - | TGTGCCAGCAGCATCAGGGTCGGGATGTACAATGAGCAGTTCTTC | CASSIRVGMYNEQFF
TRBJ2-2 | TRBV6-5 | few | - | TGTGCCAGCAGTTACCGATTGGGGCTTTACACCGGGGAGCTGTTTTTT | CASSYRLGLYTGELFF
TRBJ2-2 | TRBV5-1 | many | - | TGCGCCAGCAGCTTGGCTCCCGGGGAGCTGTTTTTT | CASSLAPGELFF
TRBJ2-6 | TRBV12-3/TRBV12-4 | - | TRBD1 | TGTGCCAGCAGTCCCCGACAGGGAATGTCTGGGGCCAACGTCCTGACTTTC | CASSPRQGMSGANVLTF
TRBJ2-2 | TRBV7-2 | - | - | TGTGCCAGCAGCTTAGTTGGGCGGGGTAACACCGGGGAGCTGTTTTTT | CASSLVGRGNTGELFF
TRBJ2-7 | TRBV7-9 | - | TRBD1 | TGTGCCAGCAGCTGGGACAGCCGCGAGCAGTACTTC | CASSWDSREQYF
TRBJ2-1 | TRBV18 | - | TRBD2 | TGTGCCAGCTCACCAACGCGGGAGCTTGTCAATGAGCAGTTCTTC | CASSPTRELVNEQFF
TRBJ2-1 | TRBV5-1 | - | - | TGCGCCAGCACCCCGGGGAATTCATACAATGAGCAGTTCTTC | CASTPGNSYNEQFF
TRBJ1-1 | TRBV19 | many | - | TGTGCCAGTAGTCATCCCGGGGGGCACACTGAAGCTTTCTTT | CASSHPGGHTEAFF
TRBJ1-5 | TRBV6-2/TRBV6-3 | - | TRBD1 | TGTGCCAGCAGGGACAGGGTTGAGGTTCAGCCCCAGCATTTT | CASRDRVEVQPQHF
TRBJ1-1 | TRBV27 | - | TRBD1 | TGTGCCAGCAGCCAGTGGGCACAGGGGGAAGCTTTCTTT | CASSQWAQGEAFF
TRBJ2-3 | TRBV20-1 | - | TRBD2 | TGCAGTGCTGCTCGACCGACTAGCGTAGGGACAGATACGCAGTATTTT | CSAARPTSVGTDTQYF
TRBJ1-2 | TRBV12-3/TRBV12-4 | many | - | TGTGCCAGCAGTTTAGGGCTTGTCTATGGCTACACCTTC | CASSLGLVYGYTF
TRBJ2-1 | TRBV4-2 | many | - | TGTGCCAGCAGCCAAGGGGGCCAGGAAGGTGAGCAGTTCTTC | CASSQGGQEGEQFF
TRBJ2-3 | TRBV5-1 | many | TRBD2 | TGCGCCAGCCTAGCGGGGGGCACAGATACGCAGTATTTT | CASLAGGTDTQYF